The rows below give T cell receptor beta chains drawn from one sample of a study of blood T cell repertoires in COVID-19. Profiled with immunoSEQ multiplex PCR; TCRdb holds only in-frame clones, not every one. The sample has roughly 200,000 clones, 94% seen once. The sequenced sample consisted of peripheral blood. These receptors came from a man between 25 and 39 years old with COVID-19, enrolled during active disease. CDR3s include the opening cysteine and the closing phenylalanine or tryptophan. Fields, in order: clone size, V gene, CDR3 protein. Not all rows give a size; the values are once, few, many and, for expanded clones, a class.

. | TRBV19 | CASSITGNTEAFF
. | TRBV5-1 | CASSVGQGSFIYNEQFF
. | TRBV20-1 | CSARQGYEQYF
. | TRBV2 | CASRDSSGANVLTF
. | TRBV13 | CASRFDRGVGGYTF
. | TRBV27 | CASSRSASSYNEQFF
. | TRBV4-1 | CASSHPAALYGYTF
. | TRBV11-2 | CASSSILTGQETQYF
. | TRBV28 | CASSSGGEGNQPQHF
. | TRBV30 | CAWSVTGGRGAEAFF
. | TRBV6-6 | CASSPLDRGSYGYTF
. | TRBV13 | CASSSLPAGNTIYF
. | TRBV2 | CASSGTVDSNQPQHF
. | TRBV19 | CASSRTGDQPQHF
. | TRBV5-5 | CASSLGTSGGAQETQYF
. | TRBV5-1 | CASSPQGGSYNEQFF
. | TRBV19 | CASSVAVSNYGYTF
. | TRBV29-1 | CSVEVGGPGEKLFF
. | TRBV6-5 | CASSYSPGGSYEQYF
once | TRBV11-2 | CASSDPRGHYEQYF
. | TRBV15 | CATSRELQGAGSPLHF
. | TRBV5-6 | CASSLEGGWQPQHF
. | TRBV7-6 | CASSLARHTTDTQYF
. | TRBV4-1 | CASSWPAKNEKLFF
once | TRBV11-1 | CASSLRDSTDTQYF
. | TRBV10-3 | CAISEIQDGSRTAYGYTF
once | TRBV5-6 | CASTPRGGNMDEQFF
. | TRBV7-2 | CASSSMAVAATLDNEQFF
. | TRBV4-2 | CASSQVGGFTNEKLFF
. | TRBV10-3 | CAISAPDTEAFF
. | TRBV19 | CASSTETGEAFF
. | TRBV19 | CASRGWGGRSNSPLHF
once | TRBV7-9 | CASSFVDTPPGF
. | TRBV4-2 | CASSPSRQGDNEKLFF
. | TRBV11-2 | CASSPRLTGDWRAFF
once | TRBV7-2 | CASSLDKYSNQPQHF
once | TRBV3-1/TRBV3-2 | CASSQDTSSYNEQFF
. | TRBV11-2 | CASSSRSNTGELFF
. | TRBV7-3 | CASSLGLAGEQYF
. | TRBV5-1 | CASRGQPTSNYGYTF
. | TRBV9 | CASSVQGSGRNTEAFF
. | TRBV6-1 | CASSGNRDTSSYNSPLHF
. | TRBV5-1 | CASRPEGAETQYF
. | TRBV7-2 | CASSLVGGSYNEQFF
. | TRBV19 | CASKSGRTSYEQYF
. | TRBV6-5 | CATSGNYLNTEAFF
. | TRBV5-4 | CASSLDSHTGELFF
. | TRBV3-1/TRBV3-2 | CASSQDVKVGVWGEKLFF
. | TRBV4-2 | CASSQDRTSGGETQYF
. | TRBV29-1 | CSVDRGSTEAFF
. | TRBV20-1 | CSASRSRGHTEAFF
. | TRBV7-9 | CASSLGSGSDQPQHF
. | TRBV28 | CASSPGGLIAKNIQYF
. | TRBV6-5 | CASRLLRGDYGYTF
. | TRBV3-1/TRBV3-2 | CASSPGTGNSPLHF
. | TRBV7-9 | CASSDPGPGEKQYF
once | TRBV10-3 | CAISEVTGVNYGYTF
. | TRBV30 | CAWSVFAGGTEAFF
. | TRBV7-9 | CASSLDGSNQPQHF
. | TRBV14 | CASSPERGGPYNEQFF